The rows below give T cell receptor beta chains drawn from one sample of a study of regulatory T cells in long-lasting Graves disease. One entry per CDR3 protein, called by TCRdb with MiXCR from the multiplex PCR reads. The data contain 400,000 to 500,000 distinct CDR3 sequences, 14% of them singletons. A further study also used this sample, focusing on T cells in Graves' hyperthyroidism and ophthalmopathy.

The source material was peripheral blood mononuclear cells (PBMCs), sampled at new diagnosis, from a patient treated with antithyroid drugs. The origin of the receptors is a woman between 45 and 65 years old with Graves disease. Each CDR3 is given with its conserved first and last residue. A D gene is named only where the DNA matches it firmly. Size is stated for part of the rows, as once, few or many counts, or as a class when the clone is expanded.

cdr3_aa	cdr3_nt	clone_size	v_call	d_call	j_call
CASSLLRDGVWETQYF	TGTGCCAGCAGCTTGTTGCGGGACGGGGTCTGGGAGACCCAGTACTTC	many	TRBV11-1	NA	TRBJ2-5
CASSLGTGNTEAFF	TGTGCCAGCAGCCTCGGGACGGGGAACACTGAAGCTTTCTTT	many	TRBV3-1	NA	TRBJ1-1
CASSPRAGDTDTQYF	TGTGCCAGCTCACCACGGGCAGGGGACACAGATACGCAGTATTTT	NA	TRBV18	NA	TRBJ2-3
CASSLSSQSTEAFF	TGTGCCAGCAGCCTTAGCAGCCAGTCGACTGAAGCTTTCTTT	NA	TRBV7-9	NA	TRBJ1-1
CASSGGFVGVVATDTQYF	TGTGCCAGCAGCGGGGGTTTCGTAGGGGTTGTGGCCACAGATACGCAGTATTTT	many	TRBV2	NA	TRBJ2-3
CSAPRVLAGGGEQYF	TGCAGTGCCCCGAGGGTACTAGCGGGAGGTGGCGAGCAGTACTTC	NA	TRBV20-1	TRBD2	TRBJ2-7
CASSQGTNLYEQYF	TGCGCCAGCAGCCAAGGGACTAATCTCTACGAGCAGTACTTC	many	TRBV4-1	NA	TRBJ2-7
CASSQRTVHNSPLHF	TGCGCCAGCAGCCAACGCACAGTGCATAATTCACCCCTCCACTTT	NA	TRBV5-1	NA	TRBJ1-6
CASSRRQGLRLSSGGGGYTF	TGTGCCAGCAGTCGACGACAGGGACTCCGATTGTCGAGTGGAGGGGGGGGCTACACCTTC	NA	TRBV28	TRBD1	TRBJ1-2
CASSYSKGGSDENTEAFF	TGTGCCAGCAGTTACTCGAAGGGGGGTTCAGATGAGAACACTGAAGCTTTCTTT	many	TRBV6-7	NA	TRBJ1-1
CASSSGLADYNEQFF	TGTGCCAGCAGCTCGGGACTAGCGGATTACAATGAGCAGTTCTTC	many	TRBV5-1	TRBD2	TRBJ2-1
CASSTYANTEAFF	TGTGCCAGCAGTACATACGCGAACACTGAAGCTTTCTTT	many	TRBV28	NA	TRBJ1-1
CASSQYGQGNFYEQYF	TGTGCCAGCAGCCAATATGGACAGGGGAACTTCTACGAGCAGTACTTC	NA	TRBV14	TRBD1	TRBJ2-7
CASSLTAGGRETQYF	TGTGCCAGCAGCTTAACAGCGGGAGGGAGGGAGACCCAGTACTTC	many	TRBV11-2	TRBD2	TRBJ2-5
CASSAPGQGGTGELFF	TGTGCCAGCAGCGCTCCGGGACAGGGAGGCACCGGGGAGCTGTTTTTT	many	TRBV9	TRBD1	TRBJ2-2
CASSVGTQKNNEQFF	TGTGCCAGCAGCGTCGGGACACAAAAAAACAATGAGCAGTTCTTC	NA	TRBV9	NA	TRBJ2-1
CASSLWLARDNEQFF	TGCGCCAGCAGCTTGTGGCTAGCGAGGGACAATGAGCAGTTCTTC	many	TRBV5-1	NA	TRBJ2-1
CASSRPGLNYNEQFF	TGTGCCAGCAGCCGACCGGGTCTCAATTACAATGAGCAGTTCTTC	many	TRBV27	NA	TRBJ2-1
CASSTRWSSYNEQFF	TGTGCCAGCAGCACCCGGTGGAGCTCCTACAATGAGCAGTTCTTC	many	TRBV28	NA	TRBJ2-1
CASSEREGKRVNTEAFF	TGTGCCAGCAGTGAACGGGAGGGTAAGAGGGTGAACACTGAAGCTTTCTTT	NA	TRBV2	NA	TRBJ1-1
CASSLGGLDTDTQYF	TGCGCCAGCAGCTTGGGCGGACTTGACACAGATACGCAGTATTTT	many	TRBV5-1	NA	TRBJ2-3
CASSKLAYASTDTQYF	TGTGCCAGCAGCAAACTAGCGTACGCTAGCACAGATACGCAGTATTTT	many	TRBV7-8	TRBD2	TRBJ2-3
CASSVNGPGPDTQYF	TGTGCCAGCAGCGTAAATGGGCCCGGCCCAGATACGCAGTATTTT	few	TRBV13	NA	TRBJ2-3
CASSQTSGGIGEQYF	TGTGCCAGCAGTCAGACTAGCGGGGGAATTGGGGAGCAGTACTTC	few	TRBV6-2/TRBV6-3	TRBD2	TRBJ2-7
CATSRDRDYEQYF	TGTGCCACCAGCCGGGACAGGGACTACGAGCAGTACTTC	few	TRBV19	TRBD1	TRBJ2-7
CASRTDRGPYTEAFF	TGTGCCAGCAGAACCGACAGGGGACCATACACTGAAGCTTTCTTT	few	TRBV6-1	TRBD1	TRBJ1-1
CASSLGLMNEQFF	TGTGCCAGCAGCTTAGGTTTGATGAATGAGCAGTTCTTC	many	TRBV7-9	NA	TRBJ2-1
CASSPPGQIYEQYF	TGTGCCAGTAGCCCCCCGGGGCAGATCTACGAGCAGTACTTC	few	TRBV19	NA	TRBJ2-7
CASSLSRDQETQYF	TGTGCCAGCAGCTTAAGCCGGGACCAAGAGACCCAGTACTTC	few	TRBV7-3	NA	TRBJ2-5
CASSYSGGSGRLYEQYF	TGTGCCAGCAGTTACTCGGGGGGTAGCGGGAGACTTTACGAGCAGTACTTC	NA	TRBV6-2/TRBV6-3	TRBD2	TRBJ2-7
CASSKTGVPNTGELFF	TGTGCCAGTAGTAAAACAGGGGTCCCGAACACCGGGGAGCTGTTTTTT	few	TRBV19	TRBD1	TRBJ2-2
CSVDITDDNNEQFF	TGCAGCGTTGATATCACTGACGATAACAATGAGCAGTTCTTC	many	TRBV29-1	NA	TRBJ2-1
CASSGLAGNYEQYF	TGTGCCAGCAGCGGACTAGCGGGAAACTACGAGCAGTACTTC	many	TRBV3-1	TRBD2	TRBJ2-7
CASSLGHNTDTDTQYF	TGTGCCAGCAGTTTAGGACACAACACAGACACAGATACGCAGTATTTT	many	TRBV27	NA	TRBJ2-3
CSARGDRYNEQFF	TGCAGTGCTAGAGGGGACAGATACAATGAGCAGTTCTTC	few	TRBV20-1	TRBD1	TRBJ2-1
CASSPGDGNYGYTF	TGTGCCAGCAGCCCAGGGGACGGTAACTATGGCTACACCTTC	many	TRBV7-3	NA	TRBJ1-2
CSASGTQTYNEQFF	TGCAGCGCCTCCGGGACACAGACCTACAATGAGCAGTTCTTC	many	TRBV29-1	NA	TRBJ2-1
CAFRASGGDEKLFF	TGTGCCTTCCGAGCATCCGGTGGGGATGAAAAACTGTTTTTT	many	TRBV30	NA	TRBJ1-4
CASRRQEKYSYNSPLHF	TGTGCCAGCAGGCGACAGGAAAAATACTCCTATAATTCACCCCTCCACTTT	NA	TRBV28	NA	TRBJ1-6
CASSEGALPSSYNEQFF	TGTGCCAGCAGTGAAGGGGCACTCCCCAGCTCCTACAATGAGCAGTTCTTC	many	TRBV6-1	NA	TRBJ2-1
CSVDRGSTEAFF	TGCAGCGTTGATCGAGGAAGCACTGAAGCTTTCTTT	many	TRBV29-1	NA	TRBJ1-1